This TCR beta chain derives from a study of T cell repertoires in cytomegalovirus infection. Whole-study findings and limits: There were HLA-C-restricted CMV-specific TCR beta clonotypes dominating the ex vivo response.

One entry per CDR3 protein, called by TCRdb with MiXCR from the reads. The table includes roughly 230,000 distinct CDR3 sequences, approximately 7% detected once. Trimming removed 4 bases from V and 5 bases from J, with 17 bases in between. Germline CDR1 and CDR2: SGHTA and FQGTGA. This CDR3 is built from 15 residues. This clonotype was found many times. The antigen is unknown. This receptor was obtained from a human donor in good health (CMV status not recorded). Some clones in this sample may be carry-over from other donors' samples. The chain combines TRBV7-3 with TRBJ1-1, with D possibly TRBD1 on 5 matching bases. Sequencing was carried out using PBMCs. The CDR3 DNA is TGTGCCAGCAGCTCGACAGCGAGGTTTAGGACTGAAGCTTTCTTT. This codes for CASSSTARFRTEAFF.